This TCR beta chain was observed in a study of beta chain features in type 1 diabetes. Looking at the study overall: Across all samples, about 110,000,000 sorted cells were examined.

It was via CD45RO/CCR7/CD25/CD127/CD95/CD27 that CD4+ naive, central memory, regulatory and stem cell-like memory cells were sorted. Study findings and constraints: When Type 1 diabetes patients were examined, their TCRB CDR3s proved moderately but significantly shorter in all four CD4+ subsets. The naive, central memory and Treg TCRB repertoires looked more alike in patients than they did in healthy donors. In type 1 diabetes patients, VDJ junctions had fewer insertions; deletions at these junctions were more frequent.

In regard to this clone: Antigen unknown.

Since all of the isolated RNA was reverse transcribed, expressed TCRB transcripts were what got sequenced. Sequencing used immunoSEQ multiplex PCR; TCRdb keeps in-frame clones, though not all of them. The table has 250,000 to 300,000 clones, roughly 13% seen once. This receptor was identified in a man aged 30-40 years with type 1 diabetes. Sequenced: naive CD4+ T cells from blood.

The CDR3 coding sequence is TGTGCCAGCAGTTCTCCCGGACAGACCGGGGAGCTGTTTTTT. Protein product: CASSSPGQTGELFF. The gene calls are TRBV28 and TRBJ2-2; perhaps TRBD1 as D (6 bases). CDR1 is MDHEN, CDR2 SYDVKM, per germline. The ends were cut back, 4 bases at V and 5 bases at J, with 11 bases in the middle. The CDR3 extends over 14 amino acids.